The 24 T cell receptor beta chains in this list originate from one sample, sequenced in a study of shared clonotypes between healthy human individuals. Generated by immunoSEQ multiplex PCR, the TCRdb table keeps only in-frame clones and is missing some. The sample has about 2.1 million clones, around 95% seen once; the top ten hold around 1.7%. Cells designated naive CD8 were CD45RO-negative and were positively selected for CCR7, with terminally differentiated effector memory CD45RA+ cells excluded. Sequenced input: naive CD8+ T cells from PBMCs. The receptors were gathered from a young man in good health. Some clones in this sample may be carry-over from other donors' samples.

This chain uses TRBV19 with TRBJ1-5; D remains unclear. The CDR3 runs to 15 residues. Germline V CDR1 and CDR2: LNHDA, SQIVND (reference sequence). The V and J ends lost 2 bases and 2 bases respectively, with 10 bases between them. CDR3 sequence: CASSILGKGNQPQHF. Here the CDR3 DNA reads TGTGCCAGTAGTATATTGGGGAAGGGCAATCAGCCCCAGCATTTT.

This chain uses TRBV28 with TRBJ1-5, with TRBD1 as a possible D gene (6 bases). CDR1 and CDR2 from the germline V gene are MDHEN and SYDVKM. CDR3 length: 16 residues. With 7 bases removed from V and 3 bases from J, the gap between germline ends came to 19 bases. The DNA of the CDR3 is TGTGCCAGCAACGGAGAGGGGTACAGGGACAATCAGCCCCAGCATTTT. Encoded protein: CASNGEGYRDNQPQHF.

The genes are TRBV4-1 and TRBJ2-7; TRBD1 might be the D (5 bases). The CDR3 has 14 amino acids. The V end was cut by 8 bases, the J end by 2 bases, with 16 bases between. In germline, CDR1 is MGHRA, CDR2 YSYEKL. The CDR3 spells CASRAFQGPYEQYF. The CDR3 DNA reads as TGCGCCAGCCGAGCATTTCAGGGCCCCTACGAGCAGTACTTC.

The chain uses TRBV29-1 and TRBJ2-1; TRBD1 is a possible D gene (6 bases). Trimming took off 0 bases at V and 0 bases at J, with 18 bases between the two ends. The CDR3 is 18 amino acids. The V gene's germline CDR1 is SQVTM and CDR2 ANQGSEA. CDR3 coding DNA: TGCAGCGTTGAAGATCTCTTGACAGGCACTTACTCCTACAATGAGCAGTTCTTC. Translated, it gives CSVEDLLTGTYSYNEQFF.

This rearrangement joins TRBV29-1 to TRBJ2-1; the match to TRBD2 covers 7 bases. This CDR3 is built from 14 residues. V lost 4 bases and J lost 3; bases outside the gene matches: 6. Germline loops: CDR1 SQVTM, CDR2 ANQGSEA. CDR3 nucleotides: TGCAGCGTTGTAGGAGCGGGGCTCTACAATGAGCAGTTCTTC. The encoded protein is CSVVGAGLYNEQFF.

The chain is built from TRBV5-5 and TRBJ1-2; D ambiguous. The V end lost 4 bases, the J end lost 2 bases, and 15 bases lay between the germline ends. The CDR3 sequence is 15 residues long. Germline V gene sequence: CDR1 SGHKS, CDR2 YYEKEE (reference sequence). The CDR3 DNA follows: TGTGCCAGCAGCCCCACGGGCAGAGAGAACTATGGCTACACCTTC. Its protein is CASSPTGRENYGYTF.

The table lists this clone with a count of one. The CDR3 DNA reads as TGTGCCAGCAGCCTCGGGCAGTTCGAGCAGTACTTC. Translating gives CASSLGQFEQYF. The rearrangement links TRBV7-8 to TRBJ2-7; no firm D call. Germline CDR1 is SGHVS and CDR2 is FQNEAQ. Trimming cost V 5 bases and J 6 bases, with 11 bases left between them. This CDR3 comprises 12 residues.

With respect to this clone: Other DNA sequences in the sample encode the same CDR3. This rearrangement joins TRBV27 to TRBJ2-1; D is undetermined. Germline V gene data show CDR1 as MNHEY and CDR2 as SMNVEV (reference sequence). Deletions cut 8 bases from V and 7 bases from J, with 6 bases between. The length of the CDR3 is 10 residues. The CDR3 loop reads CASGMNEQFF. The CDR3, as DNA: TGTGCCAGCGGGATGAATGAGCAGTTCTTC.

CDR3 loop: CASSDFPNQPQHF. The DNA of the CDR3 is TGTGCCAGCAGTGACTTCCCGAATCAGCCCCAGCATTTT. V is TRBV6-4 and J is TRBJ1-5, with D unresolved. The CDR3 totals 13 residues. V gave up 1 base and J gave up 4 bases, with 5 bases separating them. Per the germline V gene, CDR1 is MRHNA and CDR2 is SNTAGT.

The chain links TRBV6-1 to TRBJ1-2, with no clear D. Between the trimmed V and J ends, which lost 1 base and 4 bases, there was a span of 10 bases. This CDR3 has 14 residues. Germline assignment: CDR1 MNHNS and CDR2 SASEGT. The CDR3, as DNA: TGTGCCAGCAGTGAAGGGGAGCGGGGCTATGGCTACACCTTC. This sequence encodes CASSEGERGYGYTF.

The chain couples TRBV6-4 to TRBJ2-2, with TRBD1 matching 8 bases. The CDR3 runs 16 residues. V lost 3 bases to trimming and J lost 6 bases; unmatched junction nucleotides: 9. Per germline, CDR1 MRHNA and CDR2 SNTAGT. The CDR3 here is CASSESRTGRAGELFF. As DNA, the CDR3 is TGTGCCAGCAGTGAATCCCGGACAGGGCGCGCCGGGGAGCTGTTTTTT.

This chain uses TRBV6-6 with TRBJ1-1; D is undetermined. Germline V gives CDR1 MNHNY, CDR2 SVGAGI (reference sequence). The CDR3 spans 16 residues. V lost 3 bases, J lost 1 base, and 15 bases lay in between. The CDR3 reads CASSYGLIKENTEAFF. The CDR3 DNA sequence: TGTGCCAGCAGTTATGGACTCATAAAAGAGAACACTGAAGCTTTCTTT.

A note on this clone: Additional DNA sequences in this sample encode the identical CDR3. The chain links TRBV9 to TRBJ2-7; 11 nucleotides agree with TRBD1. This CDR3 comprises 13 residues. Germline V gene data show CDR1 as SGDLS and CDR2 as YYNGEE. After removal of 3 bases from V and 5 bases from J, the junction contained 1 base not matched to a gene. DNA of the CDR3: TGTGCCAGCAGCGGGACAGGGGGCCACGAGCAGTACTTC. Amino acids: CASSGTGGHEQYF. The full variable domain, with the rest looked up from reference TRBV9 and TRBJ2-7, is DSGVTQTPKHLITATGQRVTLRCSPRSGDLSVYWYQQSLDQGLQFLIQYYNGEERAKGNILERFSAQQFPDLHSELNLSSLELGDSALYFCASSGTGGHEQYFGPGTRLTVT.

The chain uses TRBV27 and TRBJ1-1; 8 bases agree with TRBD1. Germline CDR1 MNHEY, CDR2 SMNVEV (reference sequence). V shed 4 bases and J 0 bases; nucleotides not matched to a gene: 10. This CDR3 is built from 17 residues. CDR3 loop: CASSYDRGQALNTEAFF. DNA for the CDR3: TGTGCCAGCAGTTACGATAGGGGACAGGCTTTGAACACTGAAGCTTTCTTT.

V gene TRBV9 combines with J gene TRBJ2-3; 9 nucleotides match TRBD2. CDR1 is SGDLS and CDR2 is YYNGEE in the germline V gene. The V gene end was trimmed by 2 bases and the J gene end by 2 bases; junction bases not matched to a gene: 12. The CDR3 loop spans 18 amino acids. Here the CDR3 DNA reads TGTGCCAGCAGCGTCCGTCACGGCGGGAGGGAATACACAGATACGCAGTATTTT. Translation gives CASSVRHGGREYTDTQYF.

This sequence joins TRBV27 and TRBJ2-5, with 10 positions matching TRBD2. This CDR3 contains 16 residues. Trimming took 5 bases from V and 0 from J; bases not matched to a gene: 6. The germline CDR1 and CDR2 sequences are MNHEY and SMNVEV (reference sequence). The CDR3 spells CASSPGLAAYQETQYF. The DNA for the CDR3 is TGTGCCAGCAGTCCCGGACTAGCGGCGTACCAAGAGACCCAGTACTTC.

In nucleotides, the CDR3 is TGTGCCAGCAGCTCACTCGGACCTTTTACCTACAATGAGCAGTTCTTC. It translates to CASSSLGPFTYNEQFF. The chain combines TRBV11-2 with TRBJ2-1; D gene unclear. Per germline, CDR1 SGHAT and CDR2 FQNNGV. V was trimmed by 4 bases and J by 2 bases, leaving 15 bases between them. The CDR3 covers 16 residues.

A single count supports this clone. The rearrangement joins TRBV27 to TRBJ2-2; 12 bases match TRBD1. The CDR3 has 17 amino acids. Per germline, CDR1 MNHEY and CDR2 SMNVEV (reference sequence). V shed 1 base, J shed 7 bases, and the junction held 7 bases outside the gene matches. The CDR3 here is CASSLWSGQGAGGELFF. In DNA, the CDR3 is TGTGCCAGCAGTTTATGGTCGGGACAGGGGGCGGGCGGGGAGCTGTTTTTT.

The chain has TRBV27 and TRBJ1-1, with 7 bases lining up with TRBD1. CDR1 is MNHEY and CDR2 is SMNVEV in the germline V gene (reference sequence). The CDR3 is 16 amino acids. V gave up 4 bases and J gave up 7 bases; unmatched junction bases: 15. The CDR3 DNA is TGTGCCAGCAGTTCGAGACAGGGACCACCACGGGGTGAAGCTTTCTTT. Its protein is CASSSRQGPPRGEAFF.

With regard to this clone: This same CDR3 is encoded by further DNA sequences in the sample. The chain is built from TRBV7-2 and TRBJ1-1; D unresolved. Looked up from germline, CDR1 is SGHTA and CDR2 is FQGNSA. Trimming left V 4 bases short and J 0 bases short, with 6 bases between. The CDR3 totals 13 residues. CDR3 protein: CASSSYMNTEAFF. The DNA of the CDR3 is TGTGCCAGCAGCTCTTACATGAACACTGAAGCTTTCTTT.

This sequence joins TRBV29-1 and TRBJ2-7; the D call may be TRBD1 or TRBD2 (7 bases each). Germline V CDR1 and CDR2: SQVTM, ANQGSEA. The ends were cut back, 4 bases at V and 1 base at J, with 14 bases in the middle. This CDR3 region has 14 residues. The CDR3 DNA reads as TGCAGCGTTGCAGGGGGGGGTTTGTCCTACGAGCAGTACTTC. The encoded protein is CSVAGGGLSYEQYF.

The chain combines TRBV19 with TRBJ2-7, with D possibly TRBD1 on 6 matching bases. CDR1 is LNHDA, CDR2 SQIVND, per germline (reference sequence). The CDR3 runs to 14 residues. The germline V and J ends were trimmed by 3 bases and 1 base, with 10 bases remaining between them. The CDR3 is CASSITGISYEQYF. The CDR3 bases are TGTGCCAGTAGTATCACAGGGATTTCCTACGAGCAGTACTTC.

This clone came up once. Lacking the conserved final phenylalanine or tryptophan, this CDR3 likely reflects a read error. The limits of the CDR3 on the DNA are not certain, so only TCRdb's listed CDR3 is given. This chain connects TRBV9 to TRBJ2-7; the D call in the table, TRBD1, was not verified against the DNA. Per the germline V gene, CDR1 is SGDLS and CDR2 is YYNGEE. The CDR3 contains 13 residues when both ends are counted. This CDR3 reads CASSVRLTRVGED.

The chain recombines TRBV5-1 with TRBJ1-6, with D possibly being TRBD1 (6 bases). The CDR3 is made up of 16 amino acids. CDR1 and CDR2 from the germline V gene are SGHRS and YFSETQ. Trimming shortened V by 1 base and J by 0 bases, and 8 bases separated the two germline ends. CDR3 loop: CASSLQDSSYNSPLHF. The CDR3 region has the DNA TGCGCCAGCAGCTTGCAGGACAGCTCCTATAATTCACCCCTCCACTTT.